Listed here is a single TCR beta chain. Its antigen remains unidentified. Germline CDR1 and CDR2: SGHAT and FQNNGV. The CDR3 loop spans 16 amino acids. The V gene end was trimmed by 3 bases and the J gene end by 6 bases; junction bases not matched to a gene: 8. TCRdb independently ran MiXCR on the multiplex PCR reads; one entry per CDR3 protein. Of about 270,000 distinct CDR3 sequences in the sample, about 33% were seen once. The lymph nodes were axillary draining lymph nodes from breast cancer patients. The sample comes from a study of breast tumors, draining lymph nodes, adjacent tissues. Overall study results and limits: Tumors had less TCR diversity than lymph nodes, more than nontumor tissue.

The sequencing input was axillary lymph node tissue. The source of this sequence is a female donor with breast cancer. Some clones in this sample may be carry-over from other donors' samples. V and J are TRBV11-2 and TRBJ2-7, with TRBD2 identical over 13 bases. The CDR3: CASSLDRTSGSREQYF. The CDR3 DNA follows: TGTGCCAGCAGCTTGGACAGGACTAGCGGGAGCCGCGAGCAGTACTTC.